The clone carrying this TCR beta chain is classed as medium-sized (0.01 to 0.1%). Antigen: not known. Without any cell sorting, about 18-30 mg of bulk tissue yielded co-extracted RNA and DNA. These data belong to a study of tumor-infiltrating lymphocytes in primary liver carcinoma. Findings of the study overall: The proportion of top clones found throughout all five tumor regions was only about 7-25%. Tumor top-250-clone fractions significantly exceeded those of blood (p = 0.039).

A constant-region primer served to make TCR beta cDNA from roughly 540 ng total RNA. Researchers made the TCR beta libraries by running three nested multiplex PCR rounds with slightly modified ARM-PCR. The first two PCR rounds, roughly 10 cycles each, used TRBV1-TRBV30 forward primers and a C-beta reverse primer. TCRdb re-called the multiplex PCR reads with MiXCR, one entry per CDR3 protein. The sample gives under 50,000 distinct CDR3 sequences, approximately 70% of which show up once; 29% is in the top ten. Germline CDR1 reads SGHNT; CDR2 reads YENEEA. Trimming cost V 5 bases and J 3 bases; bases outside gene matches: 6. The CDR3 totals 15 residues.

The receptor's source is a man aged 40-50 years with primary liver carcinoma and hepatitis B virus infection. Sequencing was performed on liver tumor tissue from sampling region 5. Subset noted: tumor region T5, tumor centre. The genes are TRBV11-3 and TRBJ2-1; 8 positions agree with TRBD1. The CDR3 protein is CASSPTGAGYNEQFF. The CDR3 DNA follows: TGTGCCAGCAGCCCGACAGGGGCGGGCTACAATGAGCAGTTCTTC.